This T cell receptor beta chain emerged from a study of beta chain features in type 1 diabetes. A note on this clone: Its antigen is as yet unknown.

Without exception, sorted populations had purity beyond 95%. The sequenced template was cDNA made from the entire isolated RNA. The protocol was immunoSEQ multiplex PCR, while the TCRdb copy is restricted to in-frame clones and leaves out a portion. The sample lists a few hundred thousand clones, 10% to 15% occurring once. CDR3 size: 11 residues. Trimming left V 11 bases short and J 2 bases short, with 10 bases between. Germline V gene data show CDR1 as MDHEN and CDR2 as SYDVKM. Study results and limitations: An over-representation of cells with high TCR expression could result from cDNA sequencing. VDJ junctions sequenced from type 1 diabetes patients showed fewer insertions and more deletions.

Sequenced input: naive CD4+ T cells from blood. The source is a man between 18 and 29 years old in good health. This chain links TRBV28 with TRBJ2-7; possible D gene TRBD1, 6 bases. The DNA for the CDR3 is TGTGCCGCAGGACAGCCCTACGAGCAGTACTTC. Its protein is CAAGQPYEQYF.